The present T cell receptor beta chain was sequenced within a study of T cells in Graves' hyperthyroidism and ophthalmopathy. RNA transcripts gave rise to amplified TCR beta CDR3 regions. First-round RT-PCR of the TCR CDR3 relied on the HTBI primer set. TCRdb itself ran the multiplex PCR reads through MiXCR, one entry per CDR3 protein. The sample shows 350,000 to 450,000 distinct CDR3 sequences, roughly 15% of them seen only once. Trimming shortened V by 2 bases and J by 6 bases, and 7 bases separated the two germline ends. CDR3 size: 13 residues. Many counts were recorded for this clonotype. This TCR was recovered from a woman under 40 with Graves' hyperthyroidism that later progressed to Graves' ophthalmopathy. The rearrangement links TRBV12-3 or TRBV12-4 to TRBJ2-2, with D uncertain. What was sequenced was blood. The CDR3 spells CASSLFFAGELFF. As DNA, the CDR3 is TGTGCCAGCAGTTTATTTTTTGCCGGGGAGCTGTTTTTT.